A single sample is the source of the 23 T cell receptor beta chains below, sequenced in a study of cytomegalovirus exposure and HLA in healthy donors. This PCR relied on a set of 60 Vbeta primers and 13 Jbeta primers. Data came from immunoSEQ multiplex PCR; TCRdb stores just in-frame clones and leaves some out. The sample lists 130,000 or so clones, about 72% occurring once. Sequenced: PBMCs. Every receptor here comes from a female donor in good health and CMV-seronegative.

The chain is built from TRBV4-2 and TRBJ2-2; a possible D gene is TRBD1 (6 bases). Trimming pared 0 bases from V and 5 bases from J, leaving 16 bases between. The CDR3 is 17 residues long. Germline CDR1 LGHNA, CDR2 YNFKEQ. CDR3 nucleotides: TGTGCCAGCAGCCAAGATAACGGCAGGGGCCAGACCGGGGAGCTGTTTTTT. Translating it yields CASSQDNGRGQTGELFF.

J is TRBJ2-1 and V is TRBV5-4; TRBD2 matches at 9 bases. V lost 4 bases to trimming and J lost 12 bases; unmatched junction nucleotides: 17. The germline V gene encodes CDR1 SGHNT and CDR2 YYREEE (reference sequence). This CDR3 spans 16 amino acids. The CDR3 reads CASSPLLGERGEGQFF. CDR3 DNA: TGTGCCAGCAGCCCCCTATTGGGTGAGCGGGGGGAGGGGCAGTTCTTC.

J is TRBJ2-5 and V is TRBV5-4, with TRBD2 matching 11 bases. This CDR3 has 19 residues. With V trimmed by 2 bases and J by 0 bases, 12 bases remained unmatched. CDR1 is SGHNT and CDR2 is YYREEE in the germline V gene (reference sequence). This chain's CDR3 is CASSFGTSGSRTYQETQYF. In nucleotides, the CDR3 is TGTGCCAGCAGCTTTGGGACTAGCGGATCTCGAACGTACCAAGAGACCCAGTACTTC.

Only a few counts were recorded for this clone. This chain links TRBV6-1 with TRBJ1-5, with D perhaps matching TRBD1 (5 bases). Germline CDR1 and CDR2: MNHNS and SASEGT. The ends were cut back, 2 bases at V and 2 bases at J, with 16 bases in the middle. This CDR3 is built from 17 residues. CDR3 protein: CASSEIGGGIGNQPQHF. CDR3 in DNA: TGTGCCAGCAGTGAAATCGGGGGAGGTATCGGCAATCAGCCCCAGCATTTT.

J is TRBJ2-7 and V is TRBV5-1, with 9 nucleotides matching TRBD1. The CDR3 is made up of 15 amino acids. The V and J ends lost 2 bases and 3 bases, in that order; junction bases with no gene match: 6. Germline lookup yields CDR1 SGHRS and CDR2 YFSETQ. Here the CDR3 DNA reads TGCGCCAGCAGCTTAGGGCCGACAGGGGGCTACGAGCAGTACTTC. It specifies CASSLGPTGGYEQYF.

The chain combines TRBV11-2 with TRBJ1-4; D unresolved. V was shortened by 5 bases and J by 7 bases, with 17 bases between the two germline ends. CDR1 SGHAT and CDR2 FQNNGV come from the germline V gene. This CDR3 is built from 15 residues. The CDR3 region is CASSATTSSGEKLFF. The CDR3, as DNA: TGTGCCAGCAGCGCAACGACAAGTTCAGGTGAAAAACTGTTTTTT.

The chain joins TRBV9 to TRBJ2-2; 7 bases fit TRBD2. V was pared by 4 bases and J by 3 bases, with 9 bases of the junction left unmatched. This CDR3 region has 16 residues. CDR1 SGDLS and CDR2 YYNGEE come from the germline V gene. CDR3 sequence: CASSTSGNMDTGELFF. Written as DNA, the CDR3 is TGTGCCAGCAGCACGAGCGGGAATATGGACACCGGGGAGCTGTTTTTT.

The chain uses TRBV27 and TRBJ2-4, with D tentatively TRBD2 (7 bases). Germline lookup yields CDR1 MNHEY and CDR2 SMNVEV (reference sequence). V was clipped by 4 bases and J by 3 bases, with 16 bases between them. The length of the CDR3 is 16 residues. The CDR3 loop reads CASSSEGGAGKNIQYF. DNA for the CDR3: TGTGCCAGCAGTTCGGAGGGGGGGGCTGGCAAAAACATTCAGTACTTC.

The rearrangement links TRBV5-5 to TRBJ2-1; 10 bases agree with TRBD2. CDR1 is SGHKS and CDR2 is YYEKEE in the germline V gene (reference sequence). After removal of 0 bases from V and 6 bases from J, the junction contained 6 bases not matched to a gene. This CDR3 region has 16 residues. The CDR3 here is CASSLGLAGLTNEQFF. For the CDR3, the DNA is TGTGCCAGCAGCTTGGGACTAGCGGGTCTCACCAATGAGCAGTTCTTC.

The rearrangement uses TRBV27 and TRBJ1-4; D remains unclear. V lost 3 bases, J lost 7 bases, and 12 bases lay in between. From germline, CDR1 is MNHEY and CDR2 SMNVEV (reference sequence). This CDR3 has 14 amino acids. The CDR3 nucleotides are TGTGCCAGCAGTTTTATACATCCCCGTGAAAAACTGTTTTTT. The encoded protein is CASSFIHPREKLFF.

This clone was detected a few times. The CDR3 DNA is TGTGCCAGCAGTCTAGCGGCCATACCTTACAATGAGCAGTTCTTC. Protein product: CASSLAAIPYNEQFF. The V and J genes are TRBV27 and TRBJ2-1; TRBD2 aligns across 7 bases. The CDR3 is 15 residues long. With 5 bases clipped from V and 4 bases from J, the junction kept 8 bases outside the gene matches. CDR1 MNHEY and CDR2 SMNVEV come from the germline V gene (reference sequence).

The chain links TRBV7-2 to TRBJ2-7, with 7 bases aligning to TRBD1. Germline CDR1 SGHTA, CDR2 FQGNSA. This CDR3 is built from 13 residues. The ends lost 4 bases at V and 6 bases at J; junction bases unmatched: 6. The DNA for the CDR3 is TGTGCCAGCAGCTCGACAGGGCTCTTCGAGCAGTACTTC. Its translation is CASSSTGLFEQYF.

As DNA, the CDR3 is TGCGCCAGCAGCTTGGGGACTAGCGGTACCTACGAGCAGTACTTC. This sequence encodes CASSLGTSGTYEQYF. The V call is TRBV5-1, the J call TRBJ2-7; 10 bases are shared with TRBD2. Trimming removed 0 bases from V and 2 bases from J; junction bases left unmatched: 2. The CDR3 totals 15 residues. Germline V gene sequence: CDR1 SGHRS, CDR2 YFSETQ.

The rearrangement joins TRBV10-3 to TRBJ2-7; 11 nucleotides align to TRBD1. V trimming: 5 bases; J trimming: 6 bases; junction bases outside the gene matches: 12. Germline CDR1 and CDR2: ENHRY and SYGVKD. CDR3 length: 16 residues. Here the CDR3 DNA reads TGTGCCATCAGTTCCTCAGTCGGACAGGGGGCCGCCGAGCAGTACTTC. Encoded protein: CAISSSVGQGAAEQYF.

The genes are TRBV19 and TRBJ2-2; TRBD2 aligns across 12 bases. The CDR3 runs 14 residues. Unmatched junction bases numbered 4, after V lost 7 bases and J lost 7 bases. The V gene's germline CDR1 is LNHDA and CDR2 SQIVND (reference sequence). The CDR3 here is CASMELAGGGELFF. The CDR3 region has the DNA TGTGCCAGTATGGAACTAGCGGGAGGCGGGGAGCTGTTTTTT.

The chain is built from TRBV4-1 and TRBJ1-2; 8 bases map to TRBD1. The CDR3 is 15 amino acids. Germline trimming cut 4 bases from V and 5 bases from J; bases unmatched to any gene: 9. Germline assignment: CDR1 MGHRA and CDR2 YSYEKL. The CDR3 protein is CASSPYTGQGYGYTF. The CDR3 DNA follows: TGCGCCAGCAGCCCCTACACTGGACAGGGTTATGGCTACACCTTC.

The V gene is TRBV5-1, the J gene TRBJ2-2; a weak D match, TRBD1 (5 bases). V was shortened by 0 bases and J by 13 bases, with 16 bases between the two germline ends. CDR3 length equals 14 residues. Per germline, CDR1 SGHRS and CDR2 YFSETQ. The CDR3 bases are TGCGCCAGCAGCTTGGTGCCAGGGCAGAATCGGCTGTTTTTT. It encodes CASSLVPGQNRLFF.

This clone occurred a few times. The chain carries TRBV30 and TRBJ2-7; 9 bases are shared with TRBD2. Looked up from germline, CDR1 is GTSNPN and CDR2 is SVGIG (reference sequence). The CDR3 is 15 residues long. V was pared by 0 bases and J by 4 bases, with 7 bases of the junction left unmatched. The CDR3 DNA follows: TGTGCCTGGAGTGTAAAGGCGGGAGGGCCTTACGAGCAGTACTTC. Encoded protein: CAWSVKAGGPYEQYF.

The chain links TRBV2 to TRBJ1-2; D gene ambiguous. The germline CDR1 and CDR2 sequences are SNHLY and FYNNEI. This CDR3 region has 10 residues. Trimming cost V 3 bases and J 8 bases, with 4 bases left between them. DNA of the CDR3: TGTGCCAGCAGTGACATGGGCTACACCTTC. Its protein product is CASSDMGYTF.

The chain is built from TRBV7-3 and TRBJ2-5; D gene uncertain. V dropped 0 bases and J dropped 0 bases, with 5 bases sitting between them. The length of the CDR3 is 14 residues. Per germline, CDR1 SGHTA and CDR2 FQGTGA. CDR3 in amino acids: CASSLTGHQETQYF. The CDR3 nucleotides read TGTGCCAGCAGCTTAACGGGCCACCAAGAGACCCAGTACTTC.

The J gene is TRBJ2-5, the V gene TRBV7-2, with D maybe TRBD1 (6 bases). Germline loops: CDR1 SGHTA, CDR2 FQGNSA. With 0 bases removed from V and 5 bases from J, the gap between germline ends came to 13 bases. The CDR3 contains 15 residues. CDR3 protein: CASSLAGRGRETQYF. The CDR3 coding sequence is TGTGCCAGCAGCTTAGCGGGCAGGGGCAGGGAGACCCAGTACTTC.

The chain joins TRBV11-2 to TRBJ1-2, with D possibly TRBD1 on 6 matching bases. Trimming took off 1 base at V and 0 bases at J, with 15 bases between the two ends. Germline loops: CDR1 SGHAT, CDR2 FQNNGV. There are 17 residues in the CDR3. The CDR3, as DNA: TGTGCCAGCAGCTTAGCGGGACAACAACCCTCTAACTATGGCTACACCTTC. Translated: CASSLAGQQPSNYGYTF.

The sample holds a few counts of this clone. The gene calls are TRBV27 and TRBJ1-6; TRBD1 might be the D (5 bases). V lost 4 bases and J lost 9, with 16 bases in between. CDR1 and CDR2 (germline): MNHEY, SMNVEV (reference sequence). CDR3 length equals 15 residues. The CDR3 loop is CASSSIGVRSSPLHF. In nucleotides, the CDR3 is TGTGCCAGCAGTTCAATAGGGGTTCGAAGTTCACCCCTCCACTTT.